A selection of T cell receptor beta chains follows, all from one sample in a study of T cell changes during pregnancy in multiple sclerosis. Sequencing used immunoSEQ multiplex PCR; TCRdb keeps in-frame clones, though not all of them. The table has about 98,000 clones, about 90% seen once. The input for sequencing was peripheral blood, taken after pregnancy. Receptors originate from a female donor in good health, enrolled as a control in a pregnancy study. CDR3s include the opening cysteine and the closing phenylalanine or tryptophan. The D gene is left open where the match is weak. Part of the rows lack a size; the others show once, few, many or a class for expanded clones.

J: TRBJ2-7
size: .
V: TRBV7-8
length: 15
D: TRBD1
DNA: TGTGCCAGCAGCTTAAGTCTAGGGGACAGCTACGAGCAGTACTTC
CDR3: CASSLSLGDSYEQYF

J: TRBJ2-3
size: .
V: TRBV4-2
length: 16
D: .
DNA: TGTGCCAGCAGCCAAGGGGGGGGCTGGGTCACAGATACGCAGTATTTT
CDR3: CASSQGGGWVTDTQYF

J: TRBJ1-2
size: .
V: TRBV28
length: 13
D: .
DNA: TGTGCCAGCAGTCCCCGGGGAGGGGGAGGCTACACCTTC
CDR3: CASSPRGGGGYTF

J: TRBJ2-2
size: .
V: TRBV10-2
length: 14
D: .
DNA: TGCGCCAGCACACCAGGGGGGCCGCTTAGGGAGCTGTTTTTT
CDR3: CASTPGGPLRELFF

J: TRBJ2-2
size: .
V: TRBV18
length: 15
D: .
DNA: TGTGCCAGCTCACCACCGGGACACAGAACCGGGGAGCTGTTTTTT
CDR3: CASSPPGHRTGELFF

J: TRBJ2-5
size: .
V: TRBV28
length: 13
D: .
DNA: TGTGCCAGCAGGACCAGAGGCCAAGAGACCCAGTACTTC
CDR3: CASRTRGQETQYF

J: TRBJ2-7
size: .
V: TRBV6-5
length: 13
D: TRBD2
DNA: TGTGCCAGCGGGGGAGGGGTCTCCTACGAGCAGTACTTC
CDR3: CASGGGVSYEQYF

J: TRBJ1-2
size: .
V: TRBV30
length: 15
D: TRBD1
DNA: TGTGCCTGGAGTGTTTTGGAGACAGGGTCATCTGGCTACACCTTC
CDR3: CAWSVLETGSSGYTF

J: TRBJ2-3
size: .
V: TRBV5-1
length: 17
D: TRBD1
DNA: TGCGCCAGCAGCTTGGAACCGGGACAGGGCATCACAGATACGCAGTATTTT
CDR3: CASSLEPGQGITDTQYF

J: TRBJ1-5
size: .
V: TRBV7-9
length: 14
D: .
DNA: TGTGCCAGCAGCCCATTTGGAGCCAGACAGCCCCAGCATTTT
CDR3: CASSPFGARQPQHF

J: TRBJ1-2
size: .
V: TRBV6-5
length: 15
D: .
DNA: TGTGCCAGCAGTTTCAGGGGAACCCTACAAGGTGGCTACACCTTC
CDR3: CASSFRGTLQGGYTF

J: TRBJ2-2
size: .
V: TRBV5-1
length: 17
D: TRBD1
DNA: TGCGCCAGCAAGGGACAGATCCGATTAGAGGGCACCGGGGAGCTGTTTTTT
CDR3: CASKGQIRLEGTGELFF

J: TRBJ1-4
size: .
V: TRBV10-2
length: 15
D: .
DNA: TGCGCCAGCAGTGATCTTCAGGCCACTAATGAAAAACTGTTTTTT
CDR3: CASSDLQATNEKLFF

J: TRBJ1-1
size: .
V: TRBV6-6
length: 14
D: .
DNA: TGTGCCAGCAGTTCCTGGGACAAGAACACTGAAGCTTTCTTT
CDR3: CASSSWDKNTEAFF

J: TRBJ1-3
size: .
V: TRBV29-1
length: 13
D: .
DNA: TGCAGCGTTGTAGGGGTCCCTGGAAACACCATATATTTT
CDR3: CSVVGVPGNTIYF

J: TRBJ2-1
size: .
V: TRBV5-1
length: 15
D: TRBD2
DNA: TGCGCCAGCACCGGGACTACTAGCTCCTACAATGAGCAGTTCTTC
CDR3: CASTGTTSSYNEQFF

J: TRBJ2-7
size: .
V: TRBV11-2
length: 14
D: TRBD2
DNA: TGTGCCAGCAGCCTCGGGGGGGGGTATGGGGAGCAGTACTTC
CDR3: CASSLGGGYGEQYF

J: TRBJ1-1
size: .
V: TRBV7-9
length: 13
D: TRBD1
DNA: TGTGCCAGCAGCCTGACCGGGACAGGAAGAGCTTTCTTT
CDR3: CASSLTGTGRAFF

J: TRBJ1-2
size: once
V: TRBV11-2
length: 16
D: .
DNA: TGTGCCAGCAGTTCTGCCAAAGGACAGTTACGTGAAGACTACACCTTC
CDR3: CASSSAKGQLREDYTF

J: TRBJ2-7
size: .
V: TRBV6-1
length: 16
D: .
DNA: TGTGCCAGCAGTGTTTCGGCCCCGGGTCCGTACTACGAGCAGTACTTC
CDR3: CASSVSAPGPYYEQYF

J: TRBJ1-4
size: .
V: TRBV9
length: 15
D: .
DNA: TGTGCCAGCAGCGTAGGAGACACCCGGGGGGAAAAACTGTTTTTT
CDR3: CASSVGDTRGEKLFF

J: TRBJ2-5
size: .
V: TRBV11-2
length: 16
D: TRBD1
DNA: TGTGCCAGCAGCACCGAACAGGGGATCATGGGGGAGACCCAGTACTTC
CDR3: CASSTEQGIMGETQYF

J: TRBJ2-1
size: .
V: TRBV15
length: 13
D: TRBD2
DNA: TGTGCCACCAGACTAGCGGGGGGGCGGGAGCAGTTCTTC
CDR3: CATRLAGGREQFF

J: TRBJ2-2
size: .
V: TRBV4-1
length: 15
D: .
DNA: TGCGCCAGCAGCCAAGTCAGGGCGGTCTCCGGGGAGCTGTTTTTT
CDR3: CASSQVRAVSGELFF

J: TRBJ2-7
size: .
V: TRBV12-5
length: 10
D: .
DNA: TGTGCTAGTGGAGCTTACGAGCAGTACTTC
CDR3: CASGAYEQYF

J: TRBJ2-6
size: .
V: TRBV27
length: 15
D: .
DNA: TGTGCCAGCAGTTTTACAGGGTCTGGGGCCAACGTCCTGACTTTC
CDR3: CASSFTGSGANVLTF

J: TRBJ2-2
size: .
V: TRBV9
length: 16
D: .
DNA: TGTGCCAGCAGCGTCCTTTGGAGGGGTGGCACCGGGGAGCTGTTTTTT
CDR3: CASSVLWRGGTGELFF

J: TRBJ2-5
size: .
V: TRBV11-1
length: 14
D: .
DNA: TGTGCCAGCAGCTTGATTACAATCCAAGAGACCCAGTACTTC
CDR3: CASSLITIQETQYF

J: TRBJ1-2
size: once
V: TRBV29-1
length: 13
D: .
DNA: TGCAGCGTTGGGGGCGGCGGACCTTATGGCTACACCTTC
CDR3: CSVGGGGPYGYTF

J: TRBJ2-7
size: .
V: TRBV7-3
length: 12
D: TRBD1
DNA: TGTGCCAGCAGCTCGGGACAGGGTGAACAGTACTTC
CDR3: CASSSGQGEQYF

J: TRBJ1-1
size: .
V: TRBV18
length: 13
D: TRBD1
DNA: TGTGCCAGCTCAGGACAGGGAAGAACTGAAGCTTTCTTT
CDR3: CASSGQGRTEAFF

J: TRBJ2-7
size: once
V: TRBV4-2
length: 15
D: TRBD1
DNA: TGTGCCAGCAGTCCTCGGACAGGGGCCTCTACCGAGCAGTACTTC
CDR3: CASSPRTGASTEQYF

J: TRBJ2-1
size: .
V: TRBV9
length: 17
D: .
DNA: TGTGCCAGCAGCGTAGGAGCCAGCGGTCGATCCTACAATGAGCAGTTCTTC
CDR3: CASSVGASGRSYNEQFF

J: TRBJ2-2
size: .
V: TRBV5-1
length: 22
D: TRBD2
DNA: TGCGCCAGCAGCTTGGCTCGTCCGGGACTAGCGGCTAAAACGAAGAACACCGGGGAGCTGTTTTTT
CDR3: CASSLARPGLAAKTKNTGELFF

J: TRBJ2-2
size: .
V: TRBV11-2
length: 15
D: .
DNA: TGTGCCAGCAGCAGTTGGGCCTCTCTCCCCGGGGAGCTGTTTTTT
CDR3: CASSSWASLPGELFF